These T cell receptor beta chains were read from a single sample in a study of OX40 agonist ivuxolimab in advanced cancers. The protocol was immunoSEQ multiplex PCR, while the TCRdb copy is restricted to in-frame clones and leaves out a portion. The table lists some 74,000 clones, less than 95% of them singletons. The input for sequencing was CD4+ or CD8+ T cells sorted from blood, taken in a trial of the OX40 agonist ivuxolimab. These receptor sequences come from an adult with an advanced solid tumor such as melanoma, head and neck, liver or kidney cancer. Each CDR3 is given with its conserved first and last residue. A D gene is named only where the DNA matches it firmly. Size is stated for part of the rows, as once, few or many counts, or as a class when the clone is expanded.

TRBJ2-2 TRBV5-6 TRBD2 NA CASSPQVAGGNTGELFF TGTGCCAGCAGCCCCCAGGTTGCGGGGGGGAACACCGGGGAGCTGTTTTTT
TRBJ2-1 TRBV10-1 NA NA CASSESTGNREQFF TGCGCCAGCAGTGAGTCGACGGGTAACCGTGAGCAGTTCTTC
TRBJ1-2 TRBV7-2 TRBD1 NA CASSFGTGLIGYTF TGTGCCAGCAGCTTCGGGACAGGGTTAATTGGCTACACCTTC
TRBJ1-5 TRBV13 TRBD1 NA CASSLTLQGGDQPQHF TGTGCCAGCAGCTTAACCCTCCAGGGGGGCGATCAGCCCCAGCATTTT
TRBJ1-1 TRBV18 NA NA CASARQNTEAFF TGTGCCAGCGCACGACAGAACACTGAAGCTTTCTTT
TRBJ1-3 TRBV6-5 TRBD1 NA CASSQGVGNTIYF TGTGCCAGCAGCCAGGGGGTTGGAAACACCATATATTTT
TRBJ2-1 TRBV11-1 NA NA CASSQGTGLEQFF TGTGCCAGCAGCCAGGGGACGGGTCTGGAGCAGTTCTTC
TRBJ2-5 TRBV7-9 NA NA CASSLLGTQYF TGTGCCAGCAGCTTACTGGGGACCCAGTACTTC
TRBJ1-4 TRBV25-1 NA NA CASSPPGSATNEKLFF TGTGCCAGCAGTCCCCCCGGGTCTGCAACTAATGAAAAACTGTTTTTT
TRBJ2-1 TRBV18 NA NA CASSPPSTGRRNEQFF TGTGCCAGCTCACCACCGAGCACCGGGCGGCGGAATGAGCAGTTCTTC
TRBJ2-7 TRBV18 NA NA CASSPSKFDEQYF TGTGCCAGCTCACCGTCGAAGTTTGACGAGCAGTACTTC
TRBJ2-2 TRBV9 TRBD2 NA CASSLGGSGISNTGELFF TGTGCCAGCAGCCTTGGGGGTAGCGGGATATCGAACACCGGGGAGCTGTTTTTT
TRBJ1-5 TRBV6-6 NA once CASSYSGGNQPQHF TGTGCCAGCAGTTACTCCGGGGGAAATCAGCCCCAGCATTTT
TRBJ1-4 TRBV28 NA NA CASSSGETNEKLFF TGTGCCAGTTCCTCCGGGGAGACCAATGAAAAACTGTTTTTT
TRBJ2-5 TRBV5-4 TRBD2 NA CASSSTGRGGRETQYF TGTGCCAGCAGCTCAACCGGCCGGGGGGGGCGAGAGACCCAGTACTTC
TRBJ2-7 TRBV30 TRBD2 NA CAWGGASGSYEQYF TGTGCCTGGGGAGGCGCTAGCGGATCCTACGAGCAGTACTTC
TRBJ1-2 TRBV6-1 NA NA CACSSLGTSDYGYTF TGTGCCTGTAGTAGCCTCGGGACGTCTGACTATGGCTACACCTTC
TRBJ1-2 TRBV2 NA NA CASSQKSGANF TGTGCCAGCAGTCAAAAGAGTGGCGCGAACTTC
TRBJ1-2 TRBV18 NA NA CASSPLDRLMGYTF TGTGCCAGCTCACCACTTGACAGGCTCATGGGCTACACCTTC
TRBJ2-6 TRBV18 NA NA CASSPLGYSGANVLTF TGTGCCAGCTCACCTTTAGGATACTCTGGGGCCAACGTCCTGACTTTC
TRBJ1-6 TRBV5-1 NA NA CASSLEQYSPLHF TGCGCCAGCAGCTTGGAGCAGTATTCACCCCTCCACTTT
TRBJ2-1 TRBV5-6 TRBD2 NA CASSPRGGGAGNEQFF TGTGCCAGCAGCCCAAGGGGCGGGGGGGCCGGCAATGAGCAGTTCTTC
TRBJ1-4 TRBV18 NA NA CASSARPITTNEKLFF TGTGCCAGCTCAGCACGCCCAATAACAACTAATGAAAAACTGTTTTTT
TRBJ1-1 TRBV6-6 TRBD1 NA CASRQGMNTEAFF TGTGCCAGCAGACAGGGGATGAACACTGAAGCTTTCTTT
TRBJ2-3 TRBV5-1 TRBD1 NA CASSSDGTGPDTQYF TGCGCCAGCAGCTCGGACGGGACAGGGCCAGATACGCAGTATTTT
TRBJ2-1 TRBV6-6 TRBD2 NA CASSAGLAHEQFF TGTGCCAGCAGTGCGGGACTAGCCCATGAGCAGTTCTTC
TRBJ1-4 TRBV27 NA NA CASSSGGRGEKLFF TGTGCCAGCAGTTCAGGTGGGCGTGGAGAAAAACTGTTTTTT
TRBJ2-5 TRBV18 NA NA CASSLGVEETQYF TGTGCCAGCTCACTTGGAGTAGAAGAGACCCAGTACTTC
TRBJ1-5 TRBV7-9 TRBD1 NA CASSVGTANQPQHF TGTGCCAGCAGCGTCGGGACAGCTAATCAGCCCCAGCATTTT
TRBJ1-1 TRBV2 NA NA CASSGQPGSEAFF TGTGCCAGCAGTGGACAGCCCGGGAGTGAAGCTTTCTTT
TRBJ2-2 TRBV11-2 NA NA CASSVTVNTGELFF TGTGCCAGCAGCGTTACAGTAAACACCGGGGAGCTGTTTTTT
TRBJ2-4 TRBV4-1 TRBD2 NA CASSQEVGASGARSQYF TGCGCCAGCAGCCAAGAGGTGGGGGCTAGCGGGGCAAGAAGTCAGTACTTC
TRBJ2-7 TRBV19 NA NA CASSIQVQGVVSYEQYF TGTGCCAGTAGTATTCAGGTACAGGGCGTTGTGTCCTACGAGCAGTACTTC
TRBJ2-2 TRBV11-3 NA NA CASSLGSSRHGELFF TGTGCCAGCAGCTTAGGCAGCAGCAGGCACGGGGAGCTGTTTTTT
TRBJ1-2 TRBV18 TRBD1 NA CASSQRAGGQYGYTF TGTGCCAGCTCCCAGAGGGCAGGGGGCCAATATGGCTACACCTTC
TRBJ1-2 TRBV11-2 NA NA CASSLATVGLYGYTF TGTGCCAGCAGCTTAGCGACAGTAGGATTATATGGCTACACCTTC
TRBJ2-4 TRBV19 NA NA CASSIRQGGNIQYF TGTGCCAGTAGTATAAGGCAGGGGGGAAACATTCAGTACTTC
TRBJ2-6 TRBV27 TRBD1 NA CARNPNPGGYLVSGANVLTF TGTGCCAGAAACCCGAATCCAGGGGGCTATTTGGTCTCTGGGGCCAACGTCCTGACTTTC
TRBJ2-7 TRBV6-6 TRBD1 NA CASSREDRGRREQYF TGTGCCAGCAGTAGGGAAGACAGGGGGCGTAGGGAGCAGTACTTC
TRBJ2-5 TRBV6-1 TRBD2 NA CASSEGPSGGARTQYF TGTGCCAGCAGTGAAGGTCCTAGCGGGGGGGCAAGGACCCAGTACTTC
TRBJ1-6 TRBV14 NA once CASSRAGISPLHF TGTGCCAGCAGCCGGGCGGGAATTTCACCCCTCCACTTT
TRBJ1-1 TRBV5-1 NA NA CASSFPGDTEAFF TGCGCCAGCAGTTTCCCGGGGGACACTGAAGCTTTCTTT
TRBJ1-1 TRBV6-5 NA NA CASRRNTEAFF TGTGCCAGCAGGCGGAACACTGAAGCTTTCTTT
TRBJ2-5 TRBV28 NA NA CASSPDRGGRETQYF TGTGCCAGCAGTCCTGACCGAGGGGGACGAGAGACCCAGTACTTC
TRBJ1-6 TRBV5-8 TRBD1 NA CASSTDRVSPLHF TGTGCCAGCAGCACCGACAGGGTTTCACCCCTCCACTTT
TRBJ2-4 TRBV2 NA NA CASSEDPLAKNIQYF TGTGCCAGCAGTGAAGACCCCCTAGCCAAAAACATTCAGTACTTC
TRBJ1-1 TRBV27 TRBD1 NA CASSSNRGQAFF TGTGCCAGCAGCTCAAACAGGGGGCAGGCTTTCTTT
TRBJ2-5 TRBV5-4 TRBD1 NA CASSRTGTYQETQYF TGTGCCAGCAGCAGGACAGGGACGTACCAAGAGACCCAGTACTTC
TRBJ2-1 TRBV7-9 TRBD2 NA CASSWKGLAGGPSYNEQFF TGTGCCAGCAGCTGGAAAGGCCTAGCGGGGGGTCCCTCCTACAATGAGCAGTTCTTC
TRBJ2-6 TRBV18 TRBD2 NA CASSPQGETSGGSSGANVLTF TGTGCCAGCTCACCACAGGGCGAGACTAGCGGGGGTAGCTCTGGGGCCAACGTCCTGACTTTC
TRBJ1-2 TRBV6-5 NA NA CASSYTAAGAGYTF TGTGCCAGCAGTTATACGGCGGCCGGGGCTGGCTACACCTTC